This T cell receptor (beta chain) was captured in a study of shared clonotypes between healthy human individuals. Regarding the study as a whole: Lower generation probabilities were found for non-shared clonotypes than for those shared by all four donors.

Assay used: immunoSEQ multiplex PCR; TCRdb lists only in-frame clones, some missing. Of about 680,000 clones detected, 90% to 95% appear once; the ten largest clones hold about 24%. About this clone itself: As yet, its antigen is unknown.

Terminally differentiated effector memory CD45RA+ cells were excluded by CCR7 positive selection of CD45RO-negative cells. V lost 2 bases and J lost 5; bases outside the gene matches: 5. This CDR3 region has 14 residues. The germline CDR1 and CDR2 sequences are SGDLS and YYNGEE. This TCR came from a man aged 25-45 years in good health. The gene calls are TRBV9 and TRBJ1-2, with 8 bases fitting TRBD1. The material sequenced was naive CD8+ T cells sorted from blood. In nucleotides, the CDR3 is TGTGCCAGCAGCGTTAGGACAGGGAGGTATGGCTACACCTTC. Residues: CASSVRTGRYGYTF.